Listed here are 19 T cell receptor beta chains from one sample, sequenced in a study of blood T cell repertoires in COVID-19. TCRdb keeps only in-frame clones here, not all; method: immunoSEQ multiplex PCR. The sample consists of 200,000 to 300,000 clones, 70% to 90% of them appearing once. The sequencing sample was made of peripheral blood. These receptors all come from a man in his sixties with acute or convalescent COVID-19.

V usage is TRBV3-1 (or the pseudogene TRBV3-2) and J usage is TRBJ2-5; D possibly corresponds to TRBD2 (6 bases). The germline gives CDR1 LGHDT, CDR2 YNNKEL (reference sequence). CDR3 length equals 15 residues. The germline V and J ends were trimmed by 10 bases and 5 bases, with 23 bases remaining between them. This chain's CDR3 is CATRAGWASGETQYF. As DNA, the CDR3 is TGTGCCACCCGGGCGGGATGGGCATCAGGGGAGACCCAGTACTTC.

This chain joins TRBV24-1 and TRBJ2-1; D gene unclear. V lost 4 bases, J lost 6 bases, and 15 bases lay in between. This CDR3 spans 15 amino acids. Germline-derived CDR1 and CDR2 are KGHDR and SFDVKD. The CDR3 protein is CATSDPQLGTNEQFF. The CDR3 bases are TGTGCCACCAGTGACCCCCAGCTAGGCACCAATGAGCAGTTCTTC.

This chain links TRBV7-2 with TRBJ2-1; TRBD2 matches 11 bases. V trimming: 1 base; J trimming: 0 bases; junction bases outside the gene matches: 8. CDR1 is SGHTA, CDR2 FQGNSA, per germline. The CDR3 has 19 amino acids. The CDR3 reads CASSLEPLAGGRSYNEQFF. The DNA for the CDR3 is TGTGCCAGCAGCTTAGAACCGCTAGCGGGAGGTCGCTCCTACAATGAGCAGTTCTTC.

The chain links TRBV27 to TRBJ1-4; D remains unclear. CDR3 size: 15 residues. Trimming pared 4 bases from V and 0 bases from J, leaving 9 bases between. Germline lookup yields CDR1 MNHEY and CDR2 SMNVEV (reference sequence). Written as DNA, the CDR3 is TGTGCCAGCAGTTCTATGGAGGCAACTAATGAAAAACTGTTTTTT. Its protein is CASSSMEATNEKLFF.

The chain joins TRBV6-5 to TRBJ1-2; TRBD1 is a possible D gene (5 bases). Germline CDR1 reads MNHEY; CDR2 reads SVGAGI. The CDR3 has 14 residues. V lost 0 bases and J 2 bases, leaving 7 bases between the germline ends. CDR3 amino acids: CASSYSTANYGYTF. CDR3 DNA sequence: TGTGCCAGCAGTTACTCGACAGCAAACTATGGCTACACCTTC.

V is TRBV4-2 and J is TRBJ2-1; 10 nucleotides match TRBD2. The CDR3 extends over 18 amino acids. The germline CDR1 and CDR2 sequences are LGHNA and YNFKEQ. V dropped 1 base and J dropped 4; count of bases not matched to a gene: 10. The CDR3 loop reads CASSQVRGLAGVYNEQFF. The CDR3 DNA is TGTGCCAGCAGCCAAGTACGAGGGCTAGCGGGAGTATACAATGAGCAGTTCTTC.

This clone was recorded a few times. V gene TRBV6-4 combines with J gene TRBJ1-5; 9 bases align to TRBD1. V shed 3 bases and J 1 base; nucleotides not matched to a gene: 7. Germline V CDR1 and CDR2: MRHNA, SNTAGT. This CDR3 has 17 residues. The CDR3 bases are TGTGCCAGCAGTGATCGGGACAGGGAGTGGAGCAATCAGCCCCAGCATTTT. Residues: CASSDRDREWSNQPQHF.

V gene TRBV19 combines with J gene TRBJ2-2; 8 bases fit TRBD1. This CDR3 is 15 amino acids long. With 7 bases clipped from V and 4 bases from J, the junction kept 8 bases outside the gene matches. Germline V gives CDR1 LNHDA, CDR2 SQIVND (reference sequence). The CDR3 loop reads CASNTQGGITGELFF. DNA of the CDR3: TGTGCCAGTAACACACAGGGGGGTATCACCGGGGAGCTGTTTTTT.

The chain combines TRBV11-2 with TRBJ1-5; unclear D gene. There are 15 residues in the CDR3. From germline, CDR1 is SGHAT and CDR2 FQNNGV. V lost 0 bases and J lost 4, with 10 bases in between. Here the CDR3 DNA reads TGTGCCAGCAGCTTAGATCCTAGTAGAAATCAGCCCCAGCATTTT. It specifies CASSLDPSRNQPQHF.

CDR3 sequence (DNA): TGTGCCTGGGCCCACGGCGAGCAGTACTTC. Residues: CAWAHGEQYF. This chain joins TRBV30 and TRBJ2-7; D is undetermined. V gave up 5 bases and J gave up 6 bases, with 8 bases separating them. Per the germline V gene, CDR1 is GTSNPN and CDR2 is SVGIG (reference sequence). The CDR3 spans 10 residues.

The chain recombines TRBV7-2 with TRBJ2-1; 12 bases are a match to TRBD2. CDR3 length: 16 amino acids. V shed 4 bases, J shed 12 bases, and the junction held 13 bases outside the gene matches. Germline CDR1 reads SGHTA; CDR2 reads FQGNSA. CDR3 amino acids: CASSSQLAGGRIVQFF. The CDR3, as DNA: TGTGCCAGCAGCTCGCAACTAGCGGGAGGCCGAATCGTGCAGTTCTTC. The whole variable domain, filled in from reference TRBV7-2 and TRBJ2-1, reads GAGVSQSPSNKVTEKGKDVELRCDPISGHTALYWYRQSLGQGLEFLIYFQGNSAPDKSGLPSDRFSAERTGGSVSTLTIQRTQQEDSAVYLCASSSQLAGGRIVQFFGPGTRLTVL.

Turning to this clone: A read error may produce the germline difference seen at one junction end. The chain employs TRBV7-7 and TRBJ2-5, with 9 bases aligning to TRBD2. CDR3 size: 17 residues. Germline V CDR1 and CDR2: SSHAT, FNYEAQ (reference sequence). The CDR3 here is CASSYSVSGSGQETQYF. CDR3 nucleotide sequence: TGTGCTAGCAGCTATTCAGTTAGCGGGAGTGGCCAAGAGACCCAGTACTTC.

The chain combines TRBV5-1 with TRBJ2-7; TRBD1 might be the D (5 bases). Looked up from germline, CDR1 is SGHRS and CDR2 is YFSETQ. The CDR3 contains 13 residues. Trimming left V 6 bases short and J 6 bases short, with 16 bases between. CDR3 amino acids: CASNLAGLSEQYF. CDR3 bases: TGCGCCAGCAATCTGGCAGGGTTGTCCGAGCAGTACTTC.

This clone was observed once. This rearrangement joins TRBV28 to TRBJ1-2, with D perhaps TRBD1 (6 bases). CDR3 length: 12 amino acids. Germline-derived CDR1 and CDR2 are MDHEN and SYDVKM. With 9 bases removed from V and 4 bases from J, the gap between germline ends came to 12 bases. For the CDR3, the DNA is TGTGCCAGAGGGGGAGACTCCTATGGCTACACCTTC. This translates into CARGGDSYGYTF.

The genes are TRBV9 and TRBJ2-3, with D possibly being TRBD1 (6 bases). Germline V gives CDR1 SGDLS, CDR2 YYNGEE. This CDR3 spans 16 amino acids. The V and J ends lost 0 bases and 0 bases respectively, with 11 bases between them. CDR3 protein: CASSVAQGGSTDTQYF. CDR3 sequence (DNA): TGTGCCAGCAGCGTAGCACAGGGCGGGAGCACAGATACGCAGTATTTT.

The chain combines TRBV6-1 with TRBJ1-4, with D tentatively TRBD1 (5 bases). This CDR3 is built from 15 residues. The V and J ends lost 3 bases and 3 bases respectively, with 11 bases between them. Germline V gene data show CDR1 as MNHNS and CDR2 as SASEGT. CDR3 protein: CASSDRAEANEKLFF. CDR3 bases: TGTGCCAGCAGTGACAGGGCAGAGGCTAATGAAAAACTGTTTTTT.

The J gene is TRBJ1-2, the V gene TRBV4-2; 7 positions match TRBD1. The junction had 4 bases not matched to a gene; V was cut back by 0 bases and J by 3 bases. Germline V gene sequence: CDR1 LGHNA, CDR2 YNFKEQ. The CDR3 sequence is 15 residues long. CDR3 region: CASSQDRDSYYGYTF. CDR3 bases: TGTGCCAGCAGCCAAGATAGGGACAGCTACTATGGCTACACCTTC.

The chain combines TRBV3-1 (or the pseudogene TRBV3-2) with TRBJ2-6; D might be TRBD2 (7 bases). In germline, CDR1 is LGHDT, CDR2 YNNKEL (reference sequence). Trimming took off 3 bases at V and 4 bases at J, with 13 bases between the two ends. The CDR3 sequence is 16 residues long. The DNA of the CDR3 is TGTGCCAGCAGCCAGATAGGGGGGGCCGGGGCCAACGTCCTGACTTTC. Amino acids: CASSQIGGAGANVLTF.

This clone was picked up a small number of times. The J gene is TRBJ2-1, the V gene TRBV11-2; 9 nucleotides match TRBD2. The CDR3 loop spans 16 amino acids. Germline CDR1 and CDR2: SGHAT and FQNNGV. V lost 5 bases and J lost 4; bases outside the gene matches: 9. Here the CDR3 reads CASSTYSGREYNEQFF. CDR3 nucleotides: TGTGCCAGCAGCACCTATAGCGGGAGAGAATACAATGAGCAGTTCTTC.